This T cell receptor beta chain was observed in a study of blood T cells in healthy people across ages. Study-wide context: Template switching caught about one barcoded beta molecule for each two T cells.

Drawn from each donor were 9 to 10 milliliters of peripheral blood. Isolation per sample recovered at least 7 million PBMCs. Through a sample-barcoded 5' primer and a J-beta primer mix, a second PCR was run for roughly 6 to 12 cycles. TCRdb ran MiXCR on the 5' RACE reads and lists one entry per CDR3 protein. The profile shows around 1.5 million distinct CDR3 sequences, about 35% of them singletons. Germline lookup yields CDR1 MNHEY and CDR2 SVGAGI. This CDR3 spans 14 amino acids. V was clipped by 0 bases and J by 2 bases, with 8 bases between them. The sequenced sample consisted of blood. This TCR was sampled from a woman in her 30s in good health. The chain carries TRBV6-5 and TRBJ2-7; D ambiguous. In DNA form, the CDR3 reads TGTGCCAGCAGTTACTCAGGAAAAGCCTACGAGCAGTACTTC. Protein: CASSYSGKAYEQYF.